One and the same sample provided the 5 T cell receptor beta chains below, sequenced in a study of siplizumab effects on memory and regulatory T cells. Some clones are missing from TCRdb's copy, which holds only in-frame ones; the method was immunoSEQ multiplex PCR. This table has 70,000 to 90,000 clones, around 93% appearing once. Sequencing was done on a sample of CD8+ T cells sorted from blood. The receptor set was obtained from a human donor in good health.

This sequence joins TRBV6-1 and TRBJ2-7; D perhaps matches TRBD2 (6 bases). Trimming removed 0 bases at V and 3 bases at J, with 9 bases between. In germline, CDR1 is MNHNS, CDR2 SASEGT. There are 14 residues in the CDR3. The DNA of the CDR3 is TGTGCCAGCAGTGAAGCAAGGGGAGGCTACGAGCAGTACTTC. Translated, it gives CASSEARGGYEQYF.

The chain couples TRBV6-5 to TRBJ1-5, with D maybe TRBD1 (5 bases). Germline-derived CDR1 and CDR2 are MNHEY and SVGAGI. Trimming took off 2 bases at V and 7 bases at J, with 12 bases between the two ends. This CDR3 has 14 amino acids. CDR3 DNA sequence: TGTGCCAGCAGTTACCTTCCAGGGCTGCAGCCCCAGCATTTT. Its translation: CASSYLPGLQPQHF.

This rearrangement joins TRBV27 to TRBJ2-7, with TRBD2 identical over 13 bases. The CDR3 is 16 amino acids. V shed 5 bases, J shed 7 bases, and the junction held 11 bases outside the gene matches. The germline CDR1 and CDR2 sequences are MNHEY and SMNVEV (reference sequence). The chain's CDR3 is CASSLRLGLAGEEQYF. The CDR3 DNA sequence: TGTGCCAGCAGTCTGAGACTAGGACTAGCGGGGGAGGAGCAGTACTTC.

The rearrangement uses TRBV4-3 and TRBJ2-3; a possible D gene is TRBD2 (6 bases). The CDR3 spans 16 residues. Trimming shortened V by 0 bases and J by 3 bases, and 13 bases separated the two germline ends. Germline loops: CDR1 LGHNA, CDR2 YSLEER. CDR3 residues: CASSQDIGAGTDTQYF. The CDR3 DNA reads TGCGCCAGCAGCCAAGATATTGGGGCGGGGACAGATACGCAGTATTTT.

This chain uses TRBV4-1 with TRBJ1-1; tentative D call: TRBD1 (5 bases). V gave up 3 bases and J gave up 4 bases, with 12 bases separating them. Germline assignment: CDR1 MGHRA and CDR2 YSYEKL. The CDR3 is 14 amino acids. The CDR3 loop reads CASSQGGGVTEAFF. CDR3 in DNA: TGCGCCAGCAGCCAGGGCGGAGGGGTCACTGAAGCTTTCTTT.